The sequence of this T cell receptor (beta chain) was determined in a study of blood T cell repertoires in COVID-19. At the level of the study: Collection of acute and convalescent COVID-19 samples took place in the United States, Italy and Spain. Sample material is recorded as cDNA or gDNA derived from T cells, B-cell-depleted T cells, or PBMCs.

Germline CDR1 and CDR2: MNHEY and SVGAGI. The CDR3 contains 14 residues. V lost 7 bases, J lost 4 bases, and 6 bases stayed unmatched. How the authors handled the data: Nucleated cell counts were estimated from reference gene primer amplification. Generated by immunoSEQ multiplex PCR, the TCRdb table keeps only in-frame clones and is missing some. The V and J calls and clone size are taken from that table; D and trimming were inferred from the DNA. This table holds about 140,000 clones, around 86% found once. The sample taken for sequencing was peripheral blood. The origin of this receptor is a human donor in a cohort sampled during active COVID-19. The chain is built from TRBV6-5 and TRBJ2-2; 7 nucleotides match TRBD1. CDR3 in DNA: TGTGCCAGCAAATCTTACAGGGGCACCGGGGAGCTGTTTTTT. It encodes CASKSYRGTGELFF.